The table lists the clone carrying this T cell receptor beta chain with many counts. Its antigen is not known. These data belong to a study of T cells in Graves' hyperthyroidism and ophthalmopathy. Germline V gene sequence: CDR1 DFQATT, CDR2 SNEGSKA (reference sequence). V lost 6 bases, J lost 7 bases, and 19 bases lay in between. This CDR3 is built from 14 residues. Using RNA transcripts as the source, TCR beta CDR3 regions were amplified. First-round RT-PCR with HTBI primers amplified the TCR CDR3 region. TCRdb analysed the multiplex PCR reads with MiXCR anew, one entry per CDR3 protein. The repertoire holds around 350,000 distinct CDR3 sequences, with approximately 14% as singletons. Ophthalmopathy patients showed a Clinical Activity Score of at least 3, NOSPECS grade of at least 4 and duration under 3 months. Patients were excluded because of uncontrolled infection, other autoimmune disease, pregnancy or lactation.

Overall study results and limits: Model output signaled ophthalmopathy a median roughly 6.1 months ahead of onset. The authors' 13 V-J model separated ophthalmopathy from stable hyperthyroidism.

The specimen sequenced was blood. The receptor comes from a woman aged 25-40 years with Graves' ophthalmopathy. V and J are TRBV20-1 and TRBJ2-1, with D possibly matching TRBD2 (5 bases). The CDR3 is CSALDFQTVNEQFF. CDR3 nucleotide sequence: TGCAGTGCCTTGGACTTTCAAACGGTGAATGAGCAGTTCTTC.